Listed below are T cell receptor beta chains from one sample, sequenced in a study of blood T cell repertoires in COVID-19. TCRdb's copy holds only in-frame clones and misses some; the assay was immunoSEQ multiplex PCR. The sample shows about 250,000 clones, approximately 90% of them seen only once. The sequenced material came from peripheral blood. These receptors came from a man aged 25-45 years with acute or convalescent COVID-19. Each CDR3 is given with its conserved first and last residue. The D gene is left open where the match is weak. Rows give clone size only sometimes, using once, few, many, or a class for an expanded clone.

NA	TRBJ2-3	NA	TRBV5-1	16	CASSLSGRQSGDTQYF	TGCGCCAGCAGCTTATCCGGCCGACAGTCAGGAGATACGCAGTATTTT
once	TRBJ1-1	NA	TRBV7-9	15	CASSRREGRNTEAFF	TGTGCCAGCAGCCGAAGGGAGGGCCGGAACACTGAAGCTTTCTTT
NA	TRBJ2-3	NA	TRBV4-2	15	CASSQDHSNTDTQYF	TGTGCCAGCAGCCAAGACCACTCCAACACAGATACGCAGTATTTT
NA	TRBJ1-6	NA	TRBV4-2	13	CASSQPTGSPLHF	TGTGCCAGCAGCCAACCGACAGGTTCACCCCTCCACTTT
NA	TRBJ1-5	NA	TRBV3-1/TRBV3-2	14	CASSRGANNQPQHF	TGTGCCAGCAGCCGCGGGGCAAACAATCAGCCCCAGCATTTT
NA	TRBJ1-1	NA	TRBV4-2	14	CASSQDLRGNEAFF	TGTGCCAGCAGCCAAGATTTGCGGGGAAATGAAGCTTTCTTT
NA	TRBJ2-7	TRBD2	TRBV24-1	14	CATSGGRSSYEQYF	TGTGCCACCAGTGGCGGGAGGAGCTCCTACGAGCAGTACTTC
NA	TRBJ1-1	NA	TRBV6-5	13	CASRQRGGPEAFF	TGTGCCAGCAGGCAAAGGGGGGGGCCTGAAGCTTTCTTT
NA	TRBJ1-4	NA	TRBV6-6	14	CASNKQGWVEKLFF	TGTGCCAGCAATAAACAGGGATGGGTTGAAAAACTGTTTTTT
NA	TRBJ2-1	TRBD2	TRBV9	16	CASSVVAGSSYNEQFF	TGTGCCAGCAGCGTCGTAGCGGGAAGCTCCTACAATGAGCAGTTCTTC
NA	TRBJ2-1	NA	TRBV5-4	16	CASSALTAGTYNEQFF	TGTGCCAGCAGCGCCTTGACGGCGGGGACCTACAATGAGCAGTTCTTC
once	TRBJ2-1	NA	TRBV6-5	14	CASREGLDLNEQFF	TGTGCCAGCAGGGAGGGCCTAGATTTGAATGAGCAGTTCTTC
NA	TRBJ1-6	TRBD1	TRBV7-9	14	CAGTGTGDNSPLHF	TGTGCCGGAACCGGGACAGGGGATAATTCACCCCTCCACTTT
NA	TRBJ2-1	TRBD1	TRBV9	14	CASTPGQGKDEQFF	TGTGCCAGCACCCCAGGACAGGGGAAGGATGAGCAGTTCTTC
NA	TRBJ1-3	NA	TRBV28	11	CASPLLNTIYF	TGTGCCAGCCCTCTTCTAAACACCATATATTTT
few	TRBJ1-3	TRBD1	TRBV28	18	CASSLYVGTVKSGNTIYF	TGTGCCAGCAGTTTGTATGTAGGGACAGTTAAGTCTGGAAACACCATATATTTT
NA	TRBJ2-1	NA	TRBV10-1	16	CASSEDPLGPKGEQFF	TGCGCCAGCAGTGAGGATCCCTTGGGCCCCAAGGGGGAGCAGTTCTTC
NA	TRBJ1-1	NA	TRBV23-1	14	CASSPAPGNTEAFF	TGCGCCAGCAGTCCCGCCCCGGGGAACACTGAAGCTTTCTTT
NA	TRBJ1-1	NA	TRBV5-8	15	CASSFTGGVNTEAFF	TGTGCCAGCAGCTTCACTGGGGGGGTGAACACTGAAGCTTTCTTT
NA	TRBJ1-2	TRBD1	TRBV9	16	CASSVIDRVTPYGYTF	TGTGCCAGCAGCGTTATCGACAGGGTCACCCCCTATGGCTACACCTTC
once	TRBJ2-7	NA	TRBV19	13	CASKPARQGEQYF	TGTGCCAGTAAGCCCGCCCGCCAGGGCGAGCAGTACTTC
medium-sized	TRBJ1-1	TRBD1	TRBV7-9	14	CASSLEGAGSEAFF	TGTGCCAGCAGCTTAGAGGGGGCCGGGTCTGAAGCTTTCTTT
NA	TRBJ1-1	NA	TRBV6-5	13	CASSFYSNTEAFF	TGTGCCAGCAGTTTCTACAGTAACACTGAAGCTTTCTTT
NA	TRBJ2-7	NA	TRBV5-1	14	CASSPRTANYEQYF	TGCGCCAGCAGCCCCCGGACTGCCAACTACGAGCAGTACTTC
NA	TRBJ1-1	NA	TRBV4-1	18	CASSQPIRRGRLATEAFF	TGCGCCAGCAGCCAACCGATCAGAAGAGGGAGGTTGGCCACTGAAGCTTTCTTT
NA	TRBJ2-1	NA	TRBV7-6	14	CASSPSAFVNEQFF	TGTGCCAGCAGCCCGTCTGCGTTTGTTAATGAGCAGTTCTTC
NA	TRBJ1-1	NA	TRBV5-4	18	CASSPRLNPGQMNTEAFF	TGTGCCAGCAGCCCACGCCTAAATCCAGGACAGATGAACACTGAAGCTTTCTTT